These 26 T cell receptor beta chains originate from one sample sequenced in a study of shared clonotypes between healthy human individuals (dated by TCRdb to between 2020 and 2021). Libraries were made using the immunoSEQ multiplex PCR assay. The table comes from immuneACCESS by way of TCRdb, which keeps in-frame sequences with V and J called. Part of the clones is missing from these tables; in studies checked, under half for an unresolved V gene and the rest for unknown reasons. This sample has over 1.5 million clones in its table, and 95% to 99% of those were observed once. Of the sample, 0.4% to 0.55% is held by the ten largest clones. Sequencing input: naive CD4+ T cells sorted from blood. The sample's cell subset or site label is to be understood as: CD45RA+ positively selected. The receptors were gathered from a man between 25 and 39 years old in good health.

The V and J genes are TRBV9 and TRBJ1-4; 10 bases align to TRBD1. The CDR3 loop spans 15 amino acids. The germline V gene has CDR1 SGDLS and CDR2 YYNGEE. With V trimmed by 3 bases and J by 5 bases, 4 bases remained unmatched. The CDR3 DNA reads TGTGCCAGCAGCGAGCGGGACAGGGGAAATGAAAAACTGTTTTTT. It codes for CASSERDRGNEKLFF.

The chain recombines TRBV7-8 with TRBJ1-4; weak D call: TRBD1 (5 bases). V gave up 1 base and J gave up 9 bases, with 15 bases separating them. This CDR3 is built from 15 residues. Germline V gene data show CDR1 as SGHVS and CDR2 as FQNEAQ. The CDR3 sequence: CASSLEKNDRKKLFF. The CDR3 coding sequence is TGTGCCAGCAGCTTAGAAAAGAACGACAGAAAAAAACTGTTTTTT.

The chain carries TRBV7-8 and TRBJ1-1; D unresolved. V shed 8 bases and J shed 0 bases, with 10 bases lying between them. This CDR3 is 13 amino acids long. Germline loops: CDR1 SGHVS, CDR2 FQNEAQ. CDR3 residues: CASGRAMNTEAFF. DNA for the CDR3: TGTGCCAGCGGGAGGGCCATGAACACTGAAGCTTTCTTT.

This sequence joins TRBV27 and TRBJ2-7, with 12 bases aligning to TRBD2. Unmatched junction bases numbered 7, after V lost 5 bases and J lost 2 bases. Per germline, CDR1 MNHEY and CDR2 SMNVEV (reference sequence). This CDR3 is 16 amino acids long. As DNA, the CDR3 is TGTGCCAGCAGTCTCCTAGCGGGAGGGTCTCCCTACGAGCAGTACTTC. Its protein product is CASSLLAGGSPYEQYF.

The CDR3 sequence: CASRFAGTGNQPQHF. CDR3 coding DNA: TGTGCCAGTAGATTTGCCGGGACAGGGAATCAGCCCCAGCATTTT. The chain joins TRBV19 to TRBJ1-5; TRBD1 aligns across 9 bases. This CDR3 has 15 amino acids. V was clipped by 6 bases and J by 4 bases; unmatched bases: 7. Germline CDR1 reads LNHDA; CDR2 reads SQIVND (reference sequence).

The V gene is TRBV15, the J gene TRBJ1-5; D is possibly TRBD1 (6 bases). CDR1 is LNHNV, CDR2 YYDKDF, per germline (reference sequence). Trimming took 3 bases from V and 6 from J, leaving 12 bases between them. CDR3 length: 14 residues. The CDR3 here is CATSRSGGAQPQHF. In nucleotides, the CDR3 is TGTGCCACCAGCAGGTCCGGGGGGGCTCAGCCCCAGCATTTT.

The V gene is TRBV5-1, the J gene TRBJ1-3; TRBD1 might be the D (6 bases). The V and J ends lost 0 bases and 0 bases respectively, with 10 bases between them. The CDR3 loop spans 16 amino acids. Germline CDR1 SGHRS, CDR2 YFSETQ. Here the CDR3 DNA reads TGCGCCAGCAGCTTGGTAGGGGGGAACTCTGGAAACACCATATATTTT. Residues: CASSLVGGNSGNTIYF.

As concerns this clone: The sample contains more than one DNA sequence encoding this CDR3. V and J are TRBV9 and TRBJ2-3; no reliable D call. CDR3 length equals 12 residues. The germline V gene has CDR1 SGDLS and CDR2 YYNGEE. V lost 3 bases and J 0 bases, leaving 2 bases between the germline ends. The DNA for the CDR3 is TGTGCCAGCAGCGAGAGCACAGATACGCAGTATTTT. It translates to CASSESTDTQYF.

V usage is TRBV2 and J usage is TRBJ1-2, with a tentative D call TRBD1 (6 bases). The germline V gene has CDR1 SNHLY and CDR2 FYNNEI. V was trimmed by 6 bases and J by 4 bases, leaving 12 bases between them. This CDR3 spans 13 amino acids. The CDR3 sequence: CASRATGSYGYTF. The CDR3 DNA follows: TGTGCCAGCAGAGCTACAGGGTCCTATGGCTACACCTTC.

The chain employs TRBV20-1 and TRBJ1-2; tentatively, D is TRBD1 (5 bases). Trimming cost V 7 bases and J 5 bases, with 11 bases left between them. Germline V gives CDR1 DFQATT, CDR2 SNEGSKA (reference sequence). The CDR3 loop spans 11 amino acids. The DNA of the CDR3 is TGCAGTGGGGTGACAGATTATGGCTACACCTTC. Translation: CSGVTDYGYTF.

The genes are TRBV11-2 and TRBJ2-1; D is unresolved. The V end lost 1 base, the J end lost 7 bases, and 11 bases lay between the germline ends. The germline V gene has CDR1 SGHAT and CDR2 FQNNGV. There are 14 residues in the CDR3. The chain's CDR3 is CASSLGPELNEQFF. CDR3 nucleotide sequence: TGTGCCAGCAGCTTAGGGCCAGAATTAAATGAGCAGTTCTTC.

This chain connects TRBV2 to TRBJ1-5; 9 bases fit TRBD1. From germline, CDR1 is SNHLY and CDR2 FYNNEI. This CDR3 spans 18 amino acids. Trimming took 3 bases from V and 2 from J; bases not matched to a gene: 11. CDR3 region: CASSEMGQGNRGNQPQHF. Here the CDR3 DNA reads TGTGCCAGCAGTGAGATGGGACAGGGAAATCGCGGCAATCAGCCCCAGCATTTT.

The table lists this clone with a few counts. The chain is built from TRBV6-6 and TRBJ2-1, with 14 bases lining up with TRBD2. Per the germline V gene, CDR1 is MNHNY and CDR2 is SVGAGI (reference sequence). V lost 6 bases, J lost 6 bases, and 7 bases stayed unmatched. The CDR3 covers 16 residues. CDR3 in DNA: TGTGCCAGCAGCCGCCGGACTAGCGGGAGGCCCAATGAGCAGTTCTTC. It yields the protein CASSRRTSGRPNEQFF.

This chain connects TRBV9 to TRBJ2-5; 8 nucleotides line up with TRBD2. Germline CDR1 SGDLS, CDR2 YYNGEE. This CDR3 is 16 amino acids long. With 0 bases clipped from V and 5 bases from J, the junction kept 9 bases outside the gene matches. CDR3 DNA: TGTGCCAGCAGCGTAGCGGGGGGGAGGATGTGGGAGACCCAGTACTTC. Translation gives CASSVAGGRMWETQYF.

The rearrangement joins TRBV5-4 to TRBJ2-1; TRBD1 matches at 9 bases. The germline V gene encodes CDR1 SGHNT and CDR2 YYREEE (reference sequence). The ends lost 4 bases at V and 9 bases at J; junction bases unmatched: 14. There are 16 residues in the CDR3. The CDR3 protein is CASSPRTGAILGEQFF. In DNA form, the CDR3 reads TGTGCCAGCAGCCCGAGGACAGGGGCTATCCTCGGTGAGCAGTTCTTC.

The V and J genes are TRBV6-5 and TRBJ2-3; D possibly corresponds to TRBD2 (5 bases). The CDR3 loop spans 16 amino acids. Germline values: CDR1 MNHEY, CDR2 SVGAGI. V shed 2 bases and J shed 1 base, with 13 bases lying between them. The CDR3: CASSYRPGGGTDTQYF. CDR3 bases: TGTGCCAGCAGTTACCGCCCAGGAGGTGGCACAGATACGCAGTATTTT.

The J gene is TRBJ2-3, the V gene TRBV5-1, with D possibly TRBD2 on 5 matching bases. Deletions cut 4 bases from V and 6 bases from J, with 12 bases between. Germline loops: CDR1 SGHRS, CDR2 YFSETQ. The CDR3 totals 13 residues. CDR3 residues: CASSAEVWDTQYF. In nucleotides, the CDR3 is TGCGCCAGCAGCGCGGAGGTCTGGGATACGCAGTATTTT.

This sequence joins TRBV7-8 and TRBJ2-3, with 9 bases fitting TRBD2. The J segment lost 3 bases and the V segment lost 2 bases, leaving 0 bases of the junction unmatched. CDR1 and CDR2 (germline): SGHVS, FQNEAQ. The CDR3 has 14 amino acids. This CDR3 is CASSLSGRTDTQYF. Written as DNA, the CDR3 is TGTGCCAGCAGCTTAAGCGGGAGGACAGATACGCAGTATTTT.

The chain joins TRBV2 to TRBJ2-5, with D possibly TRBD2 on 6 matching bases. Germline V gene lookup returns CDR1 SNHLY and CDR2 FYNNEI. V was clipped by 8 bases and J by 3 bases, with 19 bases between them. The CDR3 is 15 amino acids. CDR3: CASVLEASAKETQYF. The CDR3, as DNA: TGTGCCAGCGTCTTGGAGGCTAGCGCAAAAGAGACCCAGTACTTC. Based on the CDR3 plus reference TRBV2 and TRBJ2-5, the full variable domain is EPEVTQTPSHQVTQMGQEVILRCVPISNHLYFYWYRQILGQKVEFLVSFYNNEISEKSEIFDDQFSVERPDGSNFTLKIRSTKLEDSAMYFCASVLEASAKETQYFGPGTRLLVL.

In DNA, the CDR3 is TGTGCCAGCTCACCACCGGGGTCTAACTATGGCTACACCTTC. This translates into CASSPPGSNYGYTF. The V call is TRBV18, the J call TRBJ1-2; D gene unclear. Germline assignment: CDR1 KGHSH and CDR2 LQKENI. The CDR3 has 14 amino acids. The germline V and J ends were trimmed by 0 bases and 0 bases, with 5 bases remaining between them.

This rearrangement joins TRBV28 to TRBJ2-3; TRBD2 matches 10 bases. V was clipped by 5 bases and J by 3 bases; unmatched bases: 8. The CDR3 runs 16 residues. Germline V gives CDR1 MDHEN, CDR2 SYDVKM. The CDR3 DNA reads TGTGCCAGCAGTCTGGGACTAGCGTCCGTTACAGATACGCAGTATTTT. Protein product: CASSLGLASVTDTQYF.

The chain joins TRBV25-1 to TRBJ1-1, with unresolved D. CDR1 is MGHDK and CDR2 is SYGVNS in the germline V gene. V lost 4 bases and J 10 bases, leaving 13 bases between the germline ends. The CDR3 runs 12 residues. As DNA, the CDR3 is TGTGCCAGCAGTGGGGGTTTGGGTGGAGCTTTCTTT. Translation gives CASSGGLGGAFF.

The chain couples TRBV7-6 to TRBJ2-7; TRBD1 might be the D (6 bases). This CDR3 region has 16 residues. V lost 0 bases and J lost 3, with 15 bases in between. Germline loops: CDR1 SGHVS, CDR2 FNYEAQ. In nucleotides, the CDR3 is TGTGCCAGCAGCTTAGCATCACAGGGAACCAACTACGAGCAGTACTTC. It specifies CASSLASQGTNYEQYF. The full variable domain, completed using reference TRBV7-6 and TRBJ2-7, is GAGVSQSPRYKVTKRGQDVALRCDPISGHVSLYWYRQALGQGPEFLTYFNYEAQQDKSGLPNDRFSAERPEGSISTLTIQRTEQRDSAMYRCASSLASQGTNYEQYFGPGTRLTVT.

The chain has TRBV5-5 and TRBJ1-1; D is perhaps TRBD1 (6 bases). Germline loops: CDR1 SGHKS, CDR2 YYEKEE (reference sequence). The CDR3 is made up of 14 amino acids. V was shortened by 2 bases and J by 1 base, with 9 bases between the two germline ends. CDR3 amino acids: CASSFKTGNTEAFF. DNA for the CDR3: TGTGCCAGCAGCTTCAAGACAGGGAACACTGAAGCTTTCTTT.

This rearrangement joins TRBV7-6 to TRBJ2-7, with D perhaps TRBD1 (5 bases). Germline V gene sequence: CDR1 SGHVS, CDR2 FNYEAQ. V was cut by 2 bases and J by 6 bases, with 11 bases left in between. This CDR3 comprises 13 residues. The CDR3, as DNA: TGTGCCAGCAGCTTAATGTCAGGGTTCGAGCAGTACTTC. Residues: CASSLMSGFEQYF.

The CDR3 loop is CASRNDGRGRALQTQYF. The CDR3 coding sequence is TGCGCCAGCAGGAACGACGGTAGAGGGAGGGCCTTACAGACCCAGTACTTC. The rearrangement joins TRBV5-1 to TRBJ2-5; 7 nucleotides line up with TRBD2. The CDR3 sequence is 17 residues long. Germline-derived CDR1 and CDR2 are SGHRS and YFSETQ. The trim removed 5 bases at V and 6 bases at J, leaving 19 bases unmatched.